The source of this TCR beta chain is a study of shared clonotypes between healthy human individuals. V gave up 4 bases and J gave up 5 bases; unmatched junction bases: 12. Germline V gene data show CDR1 as SGHDT and CDR2 as YYEEEE. The CDR3 is 17 residues long. TCRdb's table, derived via immunoSEQ multiplex PCR, lists solely in-frame clones and lacks some. The data hold about 2.3 million clones, with more than 80% observed a single time. The table lists this clone with a count of one. This receptor was identified in a man in his late teens or twenties in good health. Some clones in this sample may be carry-over from other donors' samples. J is TRBJ2-2 and V is TRBV5-6, with 9 bases identical to TRBD1. Sequencing was carried out using naive CD4+ T cells from PBMCs. The subset was: CD45RA+ positively selected. CDR3 protein: CASSPLTGQGFTGELFF. The DNA of the CDR3 is TGTGCCAGCAGCCCCCTAACGGGACAGGGATTTACCGGGGAGCTGTTTTTT.